The rows below give T cell receptor beta chains drawn from one sample of a study of cytomegalovirus exposure and HLA in healthy donors. Profiled with immunoSEQ multiplex PCR; TCRdb holds only in-frame clones, not every one. The sample holds about 50,000 clones, 72% seen once. The sample consisted of PBMCs. The receptor set was obtained from a woman in her forties or fifties in good health and CMV-seronegative. Both conserved end residues are part of each CDR3. The D gene is left open where the match is weak. A row's size may be missing; if present it is once, few, many or a size class.

cdr3_length	d_call	v_call	j_call	clone_size	cdr3_aa	cdr3_nt
12	-	TRBV30	TRBJ1-1	-	CALGVRNTEAFF	TGTGCCTTAGGGGTCCGGAACACTGAAGCTTTCTTT
15	-	TRBV9	TRBJ1-5	-	CASSLGQNSNQPQHF	TGTGCCAGCAGCCTCGGACAGAATAGCAATCAGCCCCAGCATTTT
15	TRBD2	TRBV6-5	TRBJ2-1	few	CASSYSSGGGNEQFF	TGTGCCAGCAGTTACTCCTCGGGAGGGGGCAATGAGCAGTTCTTC
12	-	TRBV4-1	TRBJ2-1	few	CASSRDKHEQFF	TGCGCCAGCAGCCGGGACAAACATGAGCAGTTCTTC
16	TRBD2	TRBV4-2	TRBJ2-2	few	CASSQRLAGPTGELFF	TGTGCCAGCAGCCAACGACTAGCGGGGCCTACCGGGGAGCTGTTTTTT
15	-	TRBV5-1	TRBJ1-1	-	CASSLGDKGLTEAFF	TGCGCCAGCAGCTTGGGGGACAAAGGGTTGACTGAAGCTTTCTTT
13	TRBD1	TRBV6-6	TRBJ1-5	-	CASRNTGDQPQHF	TGTGCCAGCAGAAACACAGGGGATCAGCCCCAGCATTTT
15	TRBD2	TRBV28	TRBJ2-6	once	CASSSGASGANVLTF	TGTGCCTCCAGCAGCGGGGCAAGTGGGGCCAACGTCCTGACTTTC
15	TRBD2	TRBV14	TRBJ2-1	-	CASSAGRQRRNEQFF	TGTGCCAGCAGCGCCGGGAGGCAACGGAGGAATGAGCAGTTCTTC
17	TRBD1	TRBV6-1	TRBJ2-1	-	CASSDPLGQGSYNEQFF	TGTGCCAGCAGTGATCCTCTCGGACAGGGCTCTTACAATGAGCAGTTCTTC
12	TRBD1	TRBV25-1	TRBJ1-2	-	CASSDQGESYTF	TGTGCCAGCAGTGACCAGGGGGAAAGCTACACCTTC
13	-	TRBV6-5	TRBJ2-2	once	CASSPQGFGELFF	TGTGCCAGCAGTCCACAGGGTTTCGGGGAGCTGTTTTTT
16	TRBD2	TRBV5-8	TRBJ2-2	-	CASSSGSSGSVGELFF	TGTGCCAGCAGCTCCGGGAGTAGCGGGTCCGTCGGGGAGCTGTTTTTT
12	-	TRBV29-1	TRBJ2-1	-	CSVELRDNEQFF	TGCAGCGTTGAGCTCAGGGACAATGAGCAGTTCTTC
16	TRBD2	TRBV7-6	TRBJ2-1	-	CASSLGLALGYNEQFF	TGTGCCAGCAGCTTAGGACTAGCCTTGGGGTACAATGAGCAGTTCTTC
15	TRBD1	TRBV7-9	TRBJ1-5	-	CASSLTGGSNQPQHF	TGTGCCAGCAGCTTGACAGGGGGCAGCAATCAGCCCCAGCATTTT
15	-	TRBV18	TRBJ2-2	-	CASSQLVSDTGELFF	TGTGCCAGCTCACAACTAGTATCGGACACCGGGGAGCTGTTTTTT